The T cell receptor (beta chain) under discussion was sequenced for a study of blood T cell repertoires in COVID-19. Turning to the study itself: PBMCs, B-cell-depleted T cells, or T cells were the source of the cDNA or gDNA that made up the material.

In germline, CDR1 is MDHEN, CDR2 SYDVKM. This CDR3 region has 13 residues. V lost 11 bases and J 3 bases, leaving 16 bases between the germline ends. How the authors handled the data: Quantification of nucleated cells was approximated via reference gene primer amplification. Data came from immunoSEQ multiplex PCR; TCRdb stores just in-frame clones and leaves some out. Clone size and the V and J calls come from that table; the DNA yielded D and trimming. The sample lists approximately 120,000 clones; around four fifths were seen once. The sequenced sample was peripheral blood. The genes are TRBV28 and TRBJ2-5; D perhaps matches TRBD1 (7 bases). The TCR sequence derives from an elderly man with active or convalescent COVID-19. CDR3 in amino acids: CAGGTADEETQYF. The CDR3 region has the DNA TGTGCCGGCGGGACAGCTGATGAAGAGACCCAGTACTTC.